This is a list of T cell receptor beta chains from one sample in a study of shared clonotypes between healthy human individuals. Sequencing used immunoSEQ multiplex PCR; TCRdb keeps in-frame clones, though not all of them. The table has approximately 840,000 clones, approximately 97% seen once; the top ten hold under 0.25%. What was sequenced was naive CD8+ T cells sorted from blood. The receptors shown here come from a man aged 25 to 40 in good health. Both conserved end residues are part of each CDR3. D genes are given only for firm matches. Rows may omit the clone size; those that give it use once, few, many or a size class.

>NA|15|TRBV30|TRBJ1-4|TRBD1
TGTGCCTGGACGACAGGGGGGGTAACTAATGAAAAACTGTTTTTT
CAWTTGGVTNEKLFF
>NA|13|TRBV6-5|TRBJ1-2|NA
TGTGCCAGCAGTTCCCAGATTAACTATGGCTACACCTTC
CASSSQINYGYTF
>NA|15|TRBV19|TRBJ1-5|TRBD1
TGTGCCAGTAGTACACTGACAGGGGTAAATCAGCCCCAGCATTTT
CASSTLTGVNQPQHF
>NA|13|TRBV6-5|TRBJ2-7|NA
TGTGCCAGCAGTTACACAGGGAACTACGAGCAGTACTTC
CASSYTGNYEQYF
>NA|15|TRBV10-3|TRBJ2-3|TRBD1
TGTGCCATCAGTGGGACAGGGGGTCTAGCAGATACGCAGTATTTT
CAISGTGGLADTQYF
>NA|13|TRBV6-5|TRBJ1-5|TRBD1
TGTGCCAGCAGCCCGTCAGGGGGTCAGCCCCAGCATTTT
CASSPSGGQPQHF
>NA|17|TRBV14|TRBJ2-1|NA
TGTGCCAGCAGCATAACCCACCTGGGACTGGCTTACAATGAGCAGTTCTTC
CASSITHLGLAYNEQFF
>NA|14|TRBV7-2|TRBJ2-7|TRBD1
TGTGCCAGCAGCAGGTCGGGACAGTTCGACGAGCAGTACTTC
CASSRSGQFDEQYF
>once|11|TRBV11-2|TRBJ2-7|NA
TGTGCCAGCAGCTTTCGGAGGGAGCAGTACTTC
CASSFRREQYF
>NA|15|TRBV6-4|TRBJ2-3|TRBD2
TGTGCCAGCAGTGAAGGGACTAGCGAGACAGATACGCAGTATTTT
CASSEGTSETDTQYF
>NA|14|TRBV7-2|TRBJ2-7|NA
TGTGCCAGCAGCTTAGAACGGACCCCCTACGAGCAGTACTTC
CASSLERTPYEQYF
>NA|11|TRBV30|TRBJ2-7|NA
TGTGCCTGGAGTCTTGCCTACGAGCAGTACTTC
CAWSLAYEQYF
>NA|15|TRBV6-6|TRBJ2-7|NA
TGTGCCAGCAGTTACTCATCTCGAGGCTCCTACGAGCAGTACTTC
CASSYSSRGSYEQYF
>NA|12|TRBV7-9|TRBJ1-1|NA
TGTGCCAGCAGCTTAGGGACGGATGAAGCTTTCTTT
CASSLGTDEAFF
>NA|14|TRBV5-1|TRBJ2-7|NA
TGCGCCAGCAGCTTCAACGGCTTTGACTACGAGCAGTACTTC
CASSFNGFDYEQYF
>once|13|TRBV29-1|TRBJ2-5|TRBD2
TGCAGCGTTAATGGACTAGCCGAAGAGACCCAGTACTTC
CSVNGLAEETQYF
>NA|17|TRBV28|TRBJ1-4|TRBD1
TGTGCCAGCAGAACCACGGACAGGGGGCTTGATAATGAAAAACTGTTTTTT
CASRTTDRGLDNEKLFF
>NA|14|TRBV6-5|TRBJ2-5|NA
TGTGCCAGCAGTTACTCGCCCAGTTCGGAGACCCAGTACTTC
CASSYSPSSETQYF
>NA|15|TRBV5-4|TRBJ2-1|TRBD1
TGTGCCAGCAGCCCGGGACAGGGTTCCTACAATGAGCAGTTCTTC
CASSPGQGSYNEQFF
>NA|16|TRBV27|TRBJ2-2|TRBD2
TGTGCCAGCAGTCCACGGACTAGCGGGGTAACCGGGGAGCTGTTTTTT
CASSPRTSGVTGELFF
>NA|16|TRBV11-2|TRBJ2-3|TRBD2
TGTGCCAGCAGCTCGTTTTTAGCGGGAGTGGCAGATACGCAGTATTTT
CASSSFLAGVADTQYF
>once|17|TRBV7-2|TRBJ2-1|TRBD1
TGTGCCAGCAGCTTAGTGTGGGGACAGGGAGCCTACAATGAGCAGTTCTTC
CASSLVWGQGAYNEQFF
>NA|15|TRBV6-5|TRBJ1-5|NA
TGTGCCAGCAGCCAAGCTTCGGGTCCTTATCAGCCCCAGCATTTT
CASSQASGPYQPQHF
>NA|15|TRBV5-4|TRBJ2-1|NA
TGTGCCAGCAGCCCGGCGGAACTAGCCAATAATGAGCAGTTCTTC
CASSPAELANNEQFF
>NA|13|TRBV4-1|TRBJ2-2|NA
TGCGCCAGCAGCCAAGCCAGCACCGGGGAGCTGTTTTTT
CASSQASTGELFF
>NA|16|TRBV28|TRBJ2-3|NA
TGTGCCAGCAGTTTCGGTACAGGGGACTTCACAGATACGCAGTATTTT
CASSFGTGDFTDTQYF
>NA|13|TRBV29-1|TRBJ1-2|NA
TGCAGCGTTGGGCCGGCCCGGGACTATGGCTACACCTTC
CSVGPARDYGYTF
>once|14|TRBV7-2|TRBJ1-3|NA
TGTGCCAGCAGCTCCGGTACGAGTGGAAACACCATATATTTT
CASSSGTSGNTIYF
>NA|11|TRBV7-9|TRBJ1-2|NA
TGTGCCAGCAGCCGGACTGCCGGCTACACCTTC
CASSRTAGYTF
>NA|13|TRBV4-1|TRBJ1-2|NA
TGCGCCAGCAGCCCCCCGGGCGGGGATGGCTACACCTTC
CASSPPGGDGYTF
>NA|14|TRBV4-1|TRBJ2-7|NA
TGCGCCAGCAGCCCTACAGGGATAACCTACGAGCAGTACTTC
CASSPTGITYEQYF
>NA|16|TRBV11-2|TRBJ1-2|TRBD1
TGTGCCAGCAGCTCCCCGGCAGGGGGCCGCGGCTATGGCTACACCTTC
CASSSPAGGRGYGYTF
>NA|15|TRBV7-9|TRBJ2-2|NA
TGTGCCAGCAGCTTAGTGGGGACGAACACCGGGGAGCTGTTTTTT
CASSLVGTNTGELFF
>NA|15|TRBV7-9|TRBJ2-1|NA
TGTGCCAGCAGGCTACAGGGTTCGAGGTACAATGAGCAGTTCTTC
CASRLQGSRYNEQFF
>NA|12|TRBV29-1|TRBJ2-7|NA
TGCAGCGTTTTCACCAGATCCTACGAGCAGTACTTC
CSVFTRSYEQYF
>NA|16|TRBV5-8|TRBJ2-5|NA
TGTGCCAGCAGCTTTCTGGCCGGGGTGGCGGGAGAGACCCAGTACTTC
CASSFLAGVAGETQYF
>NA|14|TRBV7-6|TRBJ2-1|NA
TGTGCCAGCAGCTCATCACAGGGTATCAATGAGCAGTTCTTC
CASSSSQGINEQFF
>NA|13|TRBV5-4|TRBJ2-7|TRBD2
TGTGCCAGCAGCTTGGGAGCGGGAGTCAAGCATTACTTC
CASSLGAGVKHYF
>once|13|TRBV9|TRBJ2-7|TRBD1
TGTGCCAGCAGCGCCGGGACAGCCTACGAGCAGTACTTC
CASSAGTAYEQYF
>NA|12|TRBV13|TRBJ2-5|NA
TGTGCCAGCAGCTTTTCAGGGGAGGGCCAGTACTTC
CASSFSGEGQYF
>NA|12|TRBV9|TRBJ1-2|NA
TGTGCCAGCAGCGTAGGTTCTTTTGGCTACACCTTC
CASSVGSFGYTF
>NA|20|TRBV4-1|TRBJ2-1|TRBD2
TGCGCCAGCAGCCAAGTTGAATTAGCGGCTAGCGGGAGGGCGGGAAATGAGCAGTTCTTC
CASSQVELAASGRAGNEQFF
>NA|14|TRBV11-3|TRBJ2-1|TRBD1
TGTGCCAGCAGCTTATGGGGGACAGACAATGAGCAGTTCTTC
CASSLWGTDNEQFF
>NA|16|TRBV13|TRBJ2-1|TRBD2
TGTGCCAGCAGTCCCGTAGCGGGAGGGAGATACAATGAGCAGTTCTTC
CASSPVAGGRYNEQFF
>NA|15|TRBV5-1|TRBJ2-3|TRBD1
TGCGCCAGCAGCTCCAGACAGGGTGGCACAGATACGCAGTATTTT
CASSSRQGGTDTQYF
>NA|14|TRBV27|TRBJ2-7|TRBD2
TGTGCCAGCAACAGCGGGGCGAGCTCCTACGAGCAGTACTTC
CASNSGASSYEQYF
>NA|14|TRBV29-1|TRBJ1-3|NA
TGCAGCGTGGAAACAGCGAGCTCTGGAAACACCATATATTTT
CSVETASSGNTIYF
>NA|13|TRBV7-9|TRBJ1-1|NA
TGTGCCAGCAGCGCGCCGCTGGGGGTTGAAGCTTTCTTT
CASSAPLGVEAFF
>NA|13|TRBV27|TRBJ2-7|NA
TGTGCCAGCAGTATTCAGGGGACCGACGAGCAGTACTTC
CASSIQGTDEQYF
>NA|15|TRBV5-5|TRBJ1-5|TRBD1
TGTGCCAGCAGCCTGGGACAGGGGGACAATCAGCCCCAGCATTTT
CASSLGQGDNQPQHF
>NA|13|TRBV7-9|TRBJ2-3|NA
TGTGCCAGCAGGCGGGACAATCCAGATACGCAGTATTTT
CASRRDNPDTQYF
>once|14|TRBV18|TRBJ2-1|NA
TGTGCCAGCTCACCACCTATCAGCCACAATGAGCAGTTCTTC
CASSPPISHNEQFF
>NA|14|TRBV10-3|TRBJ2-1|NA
TGTGCCATCGACGCGGGAAACTCCTACAATGAGCAGTTCTTC
CAIDAGNSYNEQFF
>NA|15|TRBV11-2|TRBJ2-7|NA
TGTGCCAGCAGCTTCGGTCCGGATGGGGGATACGAGCAGTACTTC
CASSFGPDGGYEQYF
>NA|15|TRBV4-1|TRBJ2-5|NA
TGCGCCAGCAGCCCGTGGGGGGAAGGCCAAGAGACCCAGTACTTC
CASSPWGEGQETQYF
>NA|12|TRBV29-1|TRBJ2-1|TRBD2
TGCAGCGTTGAATTGGCGGGAGATGAGCAGTTCTTC
CSVELAGDEQFF
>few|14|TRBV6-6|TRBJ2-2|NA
TGTGCCAGCAGTTACTCGAATCAGGGCGGGGAGCTGTTTTTT
CASSYSNQGGELFF
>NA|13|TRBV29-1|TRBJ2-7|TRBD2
TGCAGCGCACAGACTAGCGGGAGGTACGAGCAGTACTTC
CSAQTSGRYEQYF
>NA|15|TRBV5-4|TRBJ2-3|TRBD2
TGTGCCAGCAGCTTAGGACGGGAGGTGGCAGATACGCAGTATTTT
CASSLGREVADTQYF